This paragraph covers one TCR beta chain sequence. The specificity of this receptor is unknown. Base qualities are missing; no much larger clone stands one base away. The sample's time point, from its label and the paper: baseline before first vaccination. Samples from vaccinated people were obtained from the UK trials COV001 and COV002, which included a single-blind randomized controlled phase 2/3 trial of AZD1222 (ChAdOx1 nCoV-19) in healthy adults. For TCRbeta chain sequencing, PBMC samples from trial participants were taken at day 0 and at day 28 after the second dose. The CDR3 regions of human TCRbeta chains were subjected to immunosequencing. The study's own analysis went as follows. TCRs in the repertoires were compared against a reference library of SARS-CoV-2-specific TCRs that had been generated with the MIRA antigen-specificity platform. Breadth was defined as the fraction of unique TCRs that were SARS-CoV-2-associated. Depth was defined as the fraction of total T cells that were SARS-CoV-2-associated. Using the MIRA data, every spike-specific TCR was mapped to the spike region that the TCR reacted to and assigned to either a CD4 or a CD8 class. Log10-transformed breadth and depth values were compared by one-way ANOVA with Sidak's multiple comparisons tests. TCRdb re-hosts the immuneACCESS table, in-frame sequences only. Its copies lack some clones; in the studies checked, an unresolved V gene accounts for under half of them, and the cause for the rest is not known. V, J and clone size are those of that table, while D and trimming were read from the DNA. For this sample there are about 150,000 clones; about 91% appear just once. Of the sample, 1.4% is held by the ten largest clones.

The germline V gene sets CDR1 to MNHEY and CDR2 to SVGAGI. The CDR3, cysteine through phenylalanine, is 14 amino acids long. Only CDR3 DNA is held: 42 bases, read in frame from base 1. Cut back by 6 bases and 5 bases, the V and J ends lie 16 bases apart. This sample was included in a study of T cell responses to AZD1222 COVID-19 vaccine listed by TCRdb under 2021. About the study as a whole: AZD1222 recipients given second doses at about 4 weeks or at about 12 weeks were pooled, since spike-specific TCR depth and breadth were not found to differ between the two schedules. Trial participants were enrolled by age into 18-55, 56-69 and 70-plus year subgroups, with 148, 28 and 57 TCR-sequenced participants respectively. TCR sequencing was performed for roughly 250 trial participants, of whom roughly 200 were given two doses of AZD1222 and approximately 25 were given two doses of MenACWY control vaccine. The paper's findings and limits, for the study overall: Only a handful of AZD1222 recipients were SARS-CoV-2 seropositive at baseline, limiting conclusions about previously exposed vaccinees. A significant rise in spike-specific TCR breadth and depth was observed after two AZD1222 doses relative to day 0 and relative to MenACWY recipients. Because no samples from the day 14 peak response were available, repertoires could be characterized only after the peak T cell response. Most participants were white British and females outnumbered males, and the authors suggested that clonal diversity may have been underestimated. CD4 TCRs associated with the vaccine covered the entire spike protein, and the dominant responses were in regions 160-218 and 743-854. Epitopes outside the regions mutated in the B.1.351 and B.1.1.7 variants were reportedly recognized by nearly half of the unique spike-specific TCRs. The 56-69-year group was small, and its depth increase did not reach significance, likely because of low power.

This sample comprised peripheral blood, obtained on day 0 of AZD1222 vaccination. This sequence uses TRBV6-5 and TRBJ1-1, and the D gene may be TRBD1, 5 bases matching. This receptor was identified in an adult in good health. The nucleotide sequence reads TGTGCCAGCAGACCCGGGAGGGGATGGACTGAAGCTTTCTTT. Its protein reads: CASRPGRGWTEAFF.